A selection of T cell receptor beta chains follows, all from one sample in a study of cytomegalovirus exposure and HLA in healthy donors. Assay used: immunoSEQ multiplex PCR; TCRdb lists only in-frame clones, some missing. The sample lists about 160,000 clones, about 86% occurring once. The sample consisted of PBMCs. The receptor set was obtained from a woman aged 25 to 39 in good health and CMV-seronegative. Both conserved end residues are trimmed from each CDR3.

v_gene: TRBV30
j_gene: TRBJ1-5
CDR3aa: ACGPAGGQPQH

v_gene: TRBV7-9
j_gene: TRBJ1-2
CDR3aa: ASSPGQNTNYGYT

v_gene: TRBV11-2
j_gene: TRBJ2-7
CDR3aa: ASSLSQGASYEQY

v_gene: TRBV11-2
j_gene: TRBJ2-7
CDR3aa: ASSLVASGGPYREQY

v_gene: TRBV19
j_gene: TRBJ2-7
CDR3aa: ASSIGQGSAFSYEQY

v_gene: TRBV7-6
j_gene: TRBJ1-3
CDR3aa: ASSSLPSGGNTIY

v_gene: TRBV29-1
j_gene: TRBJ2-3
CDR3aa: SASPVTDTQY

v_gene: TRBV9
j_gene: TRBJ1-3
CDR3aa: ASSPRGGGETIY

v_gene: TRBV4-2
j_gene: TRBJ1-2
CDR3aa: ASSQAFEGADGYT

v_gene: TRBV6-1
j_gene: TRBJ2-3
CDR3aa: ASSELRLENTDTQY

v_gene: TRBV7-3
j_gene: TRBJ1-1
CDR3aa: ASSAQGISTEAF

v_gene: TRBV7-2
j_gene: TRBJ2-1
CDR3aa: ASSSLAGGAYNEQF

v_gene: TRBV5-1
j_gene: TRBJ1-1
CDR3aa: ASTLPGQPNTEAF

v_gene: TRBV7-2
j_gene: TRBJ1-2
CDR3aa: ASRLTQSNYGYT

v_gene: TRBV5-1
j_gene: TRBJ1-1
CDR3aa: ASSLMTSNTEAF

v_gene: TRBV6-5
j_gene: TRBJ2-1
CDR3aa: ASSDGREVYNEQF

v_gene: TRBV7-9
j_gene: TRBJ1-4
CDR3aa: ASSLQGKEKLF

v_gene: TRBV5-6
j_gene: TRBJ2-7
CDR3aa: ASSLWLAGLSPLNEQY

v_gene: TRBV4-2
j_gene: TRBJ1-3
CDR3aa: ASSQSIPSSGNTIY

v_gene: TRBV2
j_gene: TRBJ2-4
CDR3aa: ASGPEKSLAKNIQY

v_gene: TRBV6-1
j_gene: TRBJ2-7
CDR3aa: ASSLAAHEQY

v_gene: TRBV18
j_gene: TRBJ2-2
CDR3aa: ASSPFGPGELF

v_gene: TRBV29-1
j_gene: TRBJ2-3
CDR3aa: SVPGADTQY

v_gene: TRBV7-2
j_gene: TRBJ2-7
CDR3aa: ASSPQNYEQY

v_gene: TRBV4-2
j_gene: TRBJ1-5
CDR3aa: ASSHRQDSNQPQH

v_gene: TRBV27
j_gene: TRBJ2-7
CDR3aa: ASSKLAGVDEQY

v_gene: TRBV19
j_gene: TRBJ1-1
CDR3aa: ASSIFVGWVNTEAF

v_gene: TRBV5-6
j_gene: TRBJ2-7
CDR3aa: ASSQPGLAYEQY

v_gene: TRBV28
j_gene: TRBJ2-2
CDR3aa: ASSLGRAGELF

v_gene: TRBV7-2
j_gene: TRBJ2-1
CDR3aa: ASSRTWGGGNEQF

v_gene: TRBV10-3
j_gene: TRBJ2-1
CDR3aa: AAGTSGNSYNEQF

v_gene: TRBV7-9
j_gene: TRBJ1-5
CDR3aa: ASSREGRTSNQPQH

v_gene: TRBV5-1
j_gene: TRBJ1-2
CDR3aa: ASSLAGQAPNYGYT

v_gene: TRBV19
j_gene: TRBJ1-5
CDR3aa: ASSIRDSFLNQPQH

v_gene: TRBV27
j_gene: TRBJ2-7
CDR3aa: ATKEGFVSYEQY

v_gene: TRBV10-3
j_gene: TRBJ2-7
CDR3aa: AISRKGTGNHEQY

v_gene: TRBV18
j_gene: TRBJ1-1
CDR3aa: ASSDHPRSVEAF

v_gene: TRBV11-2
j_gene: TRBJ2-5
CDR3aa: ASSLVSGVQETQY

v_gene: TRBV28
j_gene: TRBJ1-1
CDR3aa: ASSWTGKDTEAF

v_gene: TRBV4-1
j_gene: TRBJ1-6
CDR3aa: ASSHPDGQGFHSPLH